The rows below give T cell receptor beta chains drawn from one sample of a study of control samples from healthy donors and cancer patients. This table comes from immunoSEQ multiplex PCR, and its TCRdb copy is limited to in-frame clones, with some not included. The repertoire consists of 100,000 to 120,000 clones, with 82% occurring once and the leading ten covering approximately 7%. Source material: blood. All receptors derive from a man younger than 35 in good health. Both conserved end residues are part of each CDR3.

j_call v_call cdr3_aa
TRBJ2-3 TRBV7-2 CASSLRVAGGEDTQYF
TRBJ2-3 TRBV6-4 CARLDPTQYF
TRBJ1-3 TRBV24-1 CATSDLLTEGVSGNTIYF
TRBJ1-1 TRBV29-1 CSGDRGPNTEAFF
TRBJ2-5 TRBV6-5 CASSYFDRGTQYF
TRBJ1-1 TRBV3-1/TRBV3-2 CASNHGDLDTEAFF
TRBJ1-1 TRBV29-1 CSVLRGNTEAFF
TRBJ2-1 TRBV2 CASSVGGANEQFF
TRBJ1-2 TRBV30 CAWNRGGGYTF
TRBJ1-3 TRBV29-1 CSVEVNSGNTIYF
TRBJ2-1 TRBV27 CASSFSGPYNEQFF